This entry describes one TCR beta chain. Clones were sequenced by immunoSEQ multiplex PCR, and TCRdb holds only the in-frame ones, with some missing. The table records about 410,000 clones, around 92% of them present only once. This record belongs to a study of Ad26.COV2.S vaccination and SARS-CoV-2 variants. Treatment noted: around 19 received Ad26.COV2.S at low or high dose, single or two shots; 5 received placebo; per-sample allocation not given. The investigators took samples on day 63 after the first vaccine or placebo injection. Vaccine was an Ad26 vector expressing Wuhan-strain SARS-CoV-2 spike. This receptor was obtained from a person between 18 and 65 years old who received the Ad26.COV2.S COVID-19 vaccine or a placebo. Sequenced here: peripheral blood, sampled in a trial of Ad26.COV2.S vaccine versus placebo.

Here the CDR3 reads CASSPIDRAGANVLTF. Written as DNA, the CDR3 is TGTGCCAGCTCACCTATCGACAGGGCTGGGGCCAACGTCCTGACTTTC. The chain employs TRBV18 and TRBJ2-6; 7 bases match TRBD1. The CDR3 length is 16 residues. The V gene's germline CDR1 is KGHSH and CDR2 LQKENI. Trimming at V came to 3 bases and at J to 2 bases, leaving 4 bases not matched to a gene.